This TCR beta chain is drawn from a study of T cell changes during pregnancy in multiple sclerosis. Germline CDR1 is GTSNPN and CDR2 is SVGIG (reference sequence). The CDR3 covers 14 residues. Trimming took 2 bases from V and 1 from J; bases not matched to a gene: 3. TCRdb's copy holds only in-frame clones and misses some; the assay was immunoSEQ multiplex PCR. The sample includes around 50,000 clones, around 92% of them seen just once. This sequence was found in a female donor with multiple sclerosis, enrolled in a pregnancy study. This specimen was CD4+ T cells from peripheral blood mononuclear cells, taken after pregnancy. The V gene is TRBV30, the J gene TRBJ1-2, with 8 positions matching TRBD1. CDR3 bases: TGTGCCTGGAGTACAGGACAGGGTAACTATGGCTACACCTTC. Protein sequence: CAWSTGQGNYGYTF.